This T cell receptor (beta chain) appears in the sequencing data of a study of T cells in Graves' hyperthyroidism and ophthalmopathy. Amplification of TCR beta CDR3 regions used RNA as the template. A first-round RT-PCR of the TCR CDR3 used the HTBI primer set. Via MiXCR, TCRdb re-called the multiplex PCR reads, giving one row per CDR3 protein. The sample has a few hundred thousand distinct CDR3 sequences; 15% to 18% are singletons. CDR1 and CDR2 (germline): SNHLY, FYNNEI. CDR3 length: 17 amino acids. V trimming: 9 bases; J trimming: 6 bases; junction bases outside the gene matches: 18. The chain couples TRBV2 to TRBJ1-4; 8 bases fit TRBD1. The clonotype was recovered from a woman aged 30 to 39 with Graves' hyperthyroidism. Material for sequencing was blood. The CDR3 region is CARRKPTGAGGDEKLFF. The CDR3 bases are TGTGCCAGGAGAAAACCCACCGGGGCAGGGGGCGATGAAAAACTGTTTTTT.